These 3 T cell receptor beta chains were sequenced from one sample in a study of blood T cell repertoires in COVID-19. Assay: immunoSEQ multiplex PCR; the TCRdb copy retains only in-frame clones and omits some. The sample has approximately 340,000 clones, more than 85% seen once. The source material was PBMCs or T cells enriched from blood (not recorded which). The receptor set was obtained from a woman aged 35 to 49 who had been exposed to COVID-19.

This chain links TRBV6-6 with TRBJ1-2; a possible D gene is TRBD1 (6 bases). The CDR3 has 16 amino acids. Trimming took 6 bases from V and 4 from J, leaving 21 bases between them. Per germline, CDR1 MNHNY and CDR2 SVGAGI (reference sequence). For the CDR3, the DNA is TGTGCCAGCAGCACTTCCCGGGGGGGCTCTAGCTATGGCTACACCTTC. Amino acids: CASSTSRGGSSYGYTF.

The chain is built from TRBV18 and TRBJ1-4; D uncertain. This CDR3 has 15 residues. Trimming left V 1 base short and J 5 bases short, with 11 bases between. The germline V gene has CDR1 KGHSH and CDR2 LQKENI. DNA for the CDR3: TGTGCCAGCTCACCACGGAAGAAGAGGAATGAAAAACTGTTTTTT. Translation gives CASSPRKKRNEKLFF.

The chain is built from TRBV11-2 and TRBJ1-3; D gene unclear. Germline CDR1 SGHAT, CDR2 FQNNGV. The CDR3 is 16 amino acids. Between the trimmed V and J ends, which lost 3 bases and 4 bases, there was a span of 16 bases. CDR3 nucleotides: TGTGCCAGCAGCTTTAGACACGCCGTAGAAGGAAACACCATATATTTT. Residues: CASSFRHAVEGNTIYF.